The T cell receptor beta chain under discussion was sequenced for a study of T cells after yellow fever vaccination. General study findings and limits: There was a possibility that FACS-sorted repertoires contained abundant clonotypes contaminating from the bulk population.

A 5'RACE template-switching step, the method used to make TCR cDNA, added a universal primer site and UMIs. Using its own MiXCR run on the 5' RACE reads, TCRdb lists one record per CDR3 protein. This table holds roughly 180,000 distinct CDR3 sequences, approximately 6% found once. The CDR3 is 14 amino acids. Trimming cost V 7 bases and J 0 bases; bases outside gene matches: 2. Per the germline V gene, CDR1 is SEHNR and CDR2 is FQNEAQ (reference sequence). This clonotype was recorded at least ten times. As yet, its antigen is unknown. Sequencing used CD4+ T cells sorted from PBMCs, obtained on the day of the first yellow fever vaccination. The gene calls are TRBV7-9 and TRBJ2-2, with 7 positions matching TRBD1. The TCR sequence derives from a man aged 18 to 29 who received the YFV17D yellow fever vaccine. The CDR3 loop reads CASTDRSNTGELFF. CDR3 coding DNA: TGTGCCAGCACGGACAGGTCGAACACCGGGGAGCTGTTTTTT.